The 25 T cell receptor beta chains in this list originate from one sample, sequenced in a study of early T cells in non-severe SARS-CoV-2 infection. TCRdb reprocessed the 5' RACE reads via MiXCR and lists one record per CDR3 protein. Among tens of thousands of distinct CDR3 sequences listed, around 5% were seen once. Sample: whole blood. These receptors were obtained from an adult who was a healthcare worker with PCR-confirmed SARS-CoV-2 infection or an uninfected control (not recorded which).

This clonotype was detected a few times. This chain links TRBV20-1 with TRBJ2-3, with TRBD2 matching over 11 bases. The CDR3 runs to 15 residues. In germline, CDR1 is DFQATT, CDR2 SNEGSKA (reference sequence). The ends lost 1 base at V and 5 bases at J; junction bases unmatched: 5. The CDR3 DNA sequence: TGCAGTGCTAGAGTAGCGGGGGGGCCGGGAGATACGCAGTATTTT. It translates to CSARVAGGPGDTQYF.

The table lists this clonotype with a few counts. The chain links TRBV2 to TRBJ1-6; no reliable D call. V was shortened by 3 bases and J by 8 bases, with 14 bases between the two germline ends. The CDR3 contains 15 residues. Germline V gene data show CDR1 as SNHLY and CDR2 as FYNNEI. The CDR3 sequence is CASSDGGQLHSPLHF. CDR3 nucleotides: TGTGCCAGCAGTGATGGAGGTCAGCTACATTCACCCCTCCACTTT.

This clonotype was seen only a few times. This chain connects TRBV13 to TRBJ2-5; D possibly corresponds to TRBD1 (5 bases). The CDR3 contains 14 residues. The germline gives CDR1 PRHDT, CDR2 FYEKMQ (reference sequence). Trimming took 4 bases from V and 1 from J, leaving 10 bases between them. The CDR3 bases are TGTGCCAGCAGCTCAGGACACCGCCAAGAGACCCAGTACTTC. The encoded protein is CASSSGHRQETQYF.

This clonotype has ten or more counts. V and J are TRBV20-1 and TRBJ1-5, with D possibly matching TRBD1 (5 bases). Germline values: CDR1 DFQATT, CDR2 SNEGSKA (reference sequence). The CDR3 is 13 residues long. Deletions cut 3 bases from V and 3 bases from J, with 9 bases between. The CDR3 nucleotides are TGCAGTGCTAGTTCCAGGGCCAATCAGCCCCAGCATTTT. Its translation: CSASSRANQPQHF.

This clonotype appeared many times. The chain combines TRBV11-3 with TRBJ2-2, with D possibly TRBD1 on 5 matching bases. The CDR3 has 17 residues. The germline V and J ends were trimmed by 5 bases and 0 bases, with 16 bases remaining between them. Germline CDR1 SGHNT, CDR2 YENEEA. Here the CDR3 reads CASSLGEWGANTGELFF. CDR3 sequence (DNA): TGTGCCAGCAGCCTAGGCGAGTGGGGCGCGAACACCGGGGAGCTGTTTTTT.

This clonotype has just a few counts. The chain couples TRBV20-1 to TRBJ2-7; 10 bases agree with TRBD2. CDR3 length: 13 residues. The V and J ends lost 4 bases and 3 bases, in that order; junction bases with no gene match: 3. The germline V gene has CDR1 DFQATT and CDR2 SNEGSKA (reference sequence). The CDR3 spells CSANLAGVYEQYF. CDR3 DNA sequence: TGCAGTGCTAACCTAGCGGGAGTCTACGAGCAGTACTTC.

This clonotype was counted ten times or more. The genes are TRBV4-1 and TRBJ2-1; TRBD1 agrees at 7 bases. Unmatched junction bases numbered 4, after V lost 4 bases and J lost 1 base. CDR1 and CDR2 from the germline V gene are MGHRA and YSYEKL. This CDR3 region has 15 residues. CDR3 DNA: TGCGCCAGCAGCCTGCCAGGGGGATCCTACAATGAGCAGTTCTTC. It is translated as CASSLPGGSYNEQFF.

This clonotype was picked up many times. The J gene is TRBJ2-2, the V gene TRBV6-6; D unclear. V dropped 6 bases and J dropped 4 bases, with 12 bases sitting between them. Germline CDR1 is MNHNY and CDR2 is SVGAGI (reference sequence). This CDR3 comprises 14 residues. The CDR3 reads CASRWTEGTGELFF. CDR3 nucleotides: TGTGCCAGCAGATGGACCGAAGGCACCGGGGAGCTGTTTTTT.

This clonotype showed up just a few times. This chain connects TRBV7-9 to TRBJ2-1; D possibly matches TRBD1 or TRBD2 (5 bases each). The V gene lost 5 bases and the J gene lost 6 bases, with 23 bases spanning the gap. Germline loops: CDR1 SEHNR, CDR2 FQNEAQ (reference sequence). CDR3 length: 17 residues. The CDR3 loop reads CASSGTPALPRGNEQFF. The CDR3 bases are TGTGCCAGCAGCGGGACCCCCGCGCTCCCTAGGGGCAATGAGCAGTTCTTC.

This clonotype was counted a few times. This chain joins TRBV7-2 and TRBJ1-4; TRBD1 aligns across 8 bases. Losses at the gene ends were 6 bases for V and 7 bases for J; bases not matched to a gene: 10. Germline CDR1 reads SGHTA; CDR2 reads FQGNSA. This CDR3 is 15 amino acids long. The chain's CDR3 is CASSTPGGRGEKLFF. In DNA form, the CDR3 reads TGTGCCAGCAGTACTCCAGGGGGCAGGGGTGAAAAACTGTTTTTT.

As regards this clonotype: A read error may be the cause here, since a much bigger clone is one base away. This rearrangement joins TRBV14 to TRBJ1-2, with TRBD1 as a possible D gene (6 bases). Germline CDR1 and CDR2: SGHDN and FVKESK. The CDR3 is 18 amino acids. V was pared by 7 bases and J by 4 bases, with 28 bases between. CDR3 in DNA: TGTGCCAGCACACGGATGGACGGACAGCAACGTATCCCCTATGGCTACACCTTC. Protein: CASTRMDGQQRIPYGYTF.

This clonotype has only a few counts. This sequence joins TRBV18 and TRBJ2-5, with D possibly called TRBD1 or TRBD2 (5 bases each). The CDR3 is 15 amino acids. Germline-derived CDR1 and CDR2 are KGHSH and LQKENI. Trimming stripped 5 bases from V and 6 bases from J, with 19 bases between. This chain's CDR3 is CASSATGTLYKTQYF. The CDR3 DNA is TGTGCCAGCTCAGCGACCGGGACGTTGTACAAGACCCAGTACTTC.

V is TRBV19 and J is TRBJ2-7, with a weak D call TRBD2 (6 bases). CDR3 size: 13 residues. Trimming shortened V by 5 bases and J by 2 bases, and 10 bases separated the two germline ends. Germline V gene data show CDR1 as LNHDA and CDR2 as SQIVND (reference sequence). The CDR3 bases are TGTGCCAGTAGTCGGGACTTTCCCTACGAGCAGTACTTC. This sequence encodes CASSRDFPYEQYF.

The genes are TRBV7-9 and TRBJ2-3; 10 positions agree with TRBD1. The CDR3 length is 15 residues. V lost 4 bases to trimming and J lost 1 base; unmatched junction nucleotides: 2. The germline gives CDR1 SEHNR, CDR2 FQNEAQ (reference sequence). CDR3 in amino acids: CASSYGQGGTDTQYF. The CDR3 DNA follows: TGTGCCAGCAGCTACGGACAGGGGGGCACAGATACGCAGTATTTT.

This chain uses TRBV5-1 with TRBJ2-3; D is uncertain. The CDR3 is 13 amino acids. Trimming removed 1 base at V and 1 base at J, with 4 bases between. Germline CDR1 is SGHRS and CDR2 is YFSETQ. The CDR3 DNA follows: TGCGCCAGCAGCTTGCCTGGCACAGATACGCAGTATTTT. The encoded protein is CASSLPGTDTQYF.

The chain couples TRBV2 to TRBJ1-4; 7 positions agree with TRBD1. The germline CDR1 and CDR2 sequences are SNHLY and FYNNEI. CDR3 size: 15 residues. V was clipped by 6 bases and J by 0 bases; unmatched bases: 4. CDR3 coding DNA: TGTGCCAGCAGCCGACAGGGATCAACTAATGAAAAACTGTTTTTT. This gives the protein CASSRQGSTNEKLFF. Full variable domain (remainder filled in from reference TRBV2 and TRBJ1-4): EPEVTQTPSHQVTQMGQEVILRCVPISNHLYFYWYRQILGQKVEFLVSFYNNEISEKSEIFDDQFSVERPDGSNFTLKIRSTKLEDSAMYFCASSRQGSTNEKLFFGSGTQLSVL.

This clonotype came up many times. The chain uses TRBV5-1 and TRBJ1-6, with 12 bases that match TRBD1. The CDR3 is 15 amino acids. V shed 3 bases, J shed 9 bases, and the junction held 4 bases outside the gene matches. Germline CDR1 reads SGHRS; CDR2 reads YFSETQ. This CDR3 is CASSSTGQGASPLHF. DNA for the CDR3: TGCGCCAGCAGCTCGACGGGACAGGGGGCTTCACCCCTCCACTTT.

This clonotype occurred a few times. The V and J genes are TRBV12-3 or TRBV12-4 and TRBJ2-2, with TRBD1 as a possible D gene (6 bases). V shed 3 bases and J shed 5 bases, with 10 bases lying between them. The length of the CDR3 is 14 residues. The CDR3 sequence is CASSLGAGTGELFF. The CDR3 DNA reads TGTGCCAGCAGTTTGGGGGCCGGGACCGGGGAGCTGTTTTTT.

This clonotype was observed many times. The genes are TRBV3-1 and TRBJ1-6; D is unclear. Trimming stripped 3 bases from V and 8 bases from J, with 5 bases between. The length of the CDR3 is 12 residues. Germline V gene lookup returns CDR1 LGHDT and CDR2 YNNKEL (reference sequence). CDR3 sequence: CASSQKDSPLHF. The CDR3 DNA reads as TGTGCCAGCAGCCAGAAAGATTCACCCCTCCACTTT.

Ten or more counts support this clonotype. The chain joins TRBV28 to TRBJ2-1; D unclear. CDR1 is MDHEN and CDR2 is SYDVKM in the germline V gene. V dropped 1 base and J dropped 16 bases, with 17 bases sitting between them. CDR3 length: 13 residues. CDR3 loop: CASSLSSAPLGFF. CDR3 coding DNA: TGTGCCAGCAGTTTATCGTCGGCCCCCCTAGGCTTCTTC.

This clonotype was recorded at least ten times. This chain joins TRBV7-9 and TRBJ1-1, with D possibly TRBD1 on 5 matching bases. The germline CDR1 and CDR2 sequences are SEHNR and FQNEAQ (reference sequence). The CDR3 is 13 residues long. V lost 3 bases, J lost 4 bases, and 9 bases lay in between. The CDR3 is CASSFPGRTEAFF. CDR3 bases: TGTGCCAGCAGCTTCCCGGGACGCACTGAAGCTTTCTTT.

The table lists this clonotype with many counts. The rearrangement uses TRBV5-1 and TRBJ1-1; weak D call: TRBD1 (5 bases). The CDR3 sequence is 15 residues long. From germline, CDR1 is SGHRS and CDR2 YFSETQ. V lost 4 bases, J lost 4 bases, and 17 bases lay in between. DNA of the CDR3: TGCGCCAGCAGCGGGGGTACAGGCTCTCTCACTGAAGCTTTCTTT. This sequence encodes CASSGGTGSLTEAFF.

This clonotype was seen repeatedly, ten times or more. This sequence joins TRBV6-2 or TRBV6-3 and TRBJ1-1, with D unresolved. The germline V gene has CDR1 MNHEY and CDR2 SVGEGT. The V end was cut by 0 bases, the J end by 7 bases, with 12 bases between. The CDR3 is 14 amino acids. The CDR3 region is CASSYSSREFEAFF. DNA of the CDR3: TGTGCCAGCAGTTACTCGAGCCGCGAATTTGAAGCTTTCTTT.

At least ten counts were recorded for this clonotype. This chain links TRBV5-6 with TRBJ1-1, with D possibly TRBD1 on 5 matching bases. The V and J ends lost 0 bases and 2 bases respectively, with 17 bases between them. The germline V gene encodes CDR1 SGHDT and CDR2 YYEEEE. CDR3 length: 17 residues. The CDR3 region has the DNA TGTGCCAGCAGCTTGGTTCGCCAGGGAGGATCTAACACTGAAGCTTTCTTT. Its translation: CASSLVRQGGSNTEAFF. Full variable domain (outside the CDR3, taken from reference TRBV5-6 and TRBJ1-1): DAGVTQSPTHLIKTRGQQVTLRCSPKSGHDTVSWYQQALGQGPQFIFQYYEEEERQRGNFPDRFSGHQFPNYSSELNVNALLLGDSALYLCASSLVRQGGSNTEAFFGQGTRLTVV.

This clonotype was seen repeatedly, ten times or more. The V gene is TRBV28, the J gene TRBJ2-7; D perhaps matches TRBD2 (5 bases). Trimming left V 4 bases short and J 4 bases short, with 14 bases between. CDR3 size: 14 residues. The germline V gene encodes CDR1 MDHEN and CDR2 SYDVKM. The CDR3, as DNA: TGTGCCAGCAGTTCTGCCGGCCCGGGATACGAGCAGTACTTC. This gives the protein CASSSAGPGYEQYF.